Sequencing of this T cell receptor (beta chain) was carried out in a study of blood T cell repertoires in COVID-19. On the study more broadly: There were acute and convalescent COVID-19 samples, and they came from the United States, Italy and Spain. Sources were T cells, B-cell-depleted T cells, or PBMCs; the material itself was cDNA or gDNA.

CDR3 length: 14 residues. Germline V lookup: CDR1 ENHRY, CDR2 SYGVKD. Trimming removed 6 bases from V and 2 bases from J; junction bases left unmatched: 6. Here immunoSEQ multiplex PCR was the method, and the copy in TCRdb shows in-frame clones only, minus some. The repertoire includes about 88,000 clones, approximately 88% of them detected once, and around 10% sits in the top ten. The clonotype comes from a man of 80 years or more with acute or convalescent COVID-19. This sequence joins TRBV10-3 and TRBJ1-1; 7 bases fit TRBD1. Sample: peripheral blood. The CDR3 is CAIRGTVGNTEAFF. CDR3 nucleotides: TGTGCCATCAGGGGGACAGTAGGTAACACTGAAGCTTTCTTT.